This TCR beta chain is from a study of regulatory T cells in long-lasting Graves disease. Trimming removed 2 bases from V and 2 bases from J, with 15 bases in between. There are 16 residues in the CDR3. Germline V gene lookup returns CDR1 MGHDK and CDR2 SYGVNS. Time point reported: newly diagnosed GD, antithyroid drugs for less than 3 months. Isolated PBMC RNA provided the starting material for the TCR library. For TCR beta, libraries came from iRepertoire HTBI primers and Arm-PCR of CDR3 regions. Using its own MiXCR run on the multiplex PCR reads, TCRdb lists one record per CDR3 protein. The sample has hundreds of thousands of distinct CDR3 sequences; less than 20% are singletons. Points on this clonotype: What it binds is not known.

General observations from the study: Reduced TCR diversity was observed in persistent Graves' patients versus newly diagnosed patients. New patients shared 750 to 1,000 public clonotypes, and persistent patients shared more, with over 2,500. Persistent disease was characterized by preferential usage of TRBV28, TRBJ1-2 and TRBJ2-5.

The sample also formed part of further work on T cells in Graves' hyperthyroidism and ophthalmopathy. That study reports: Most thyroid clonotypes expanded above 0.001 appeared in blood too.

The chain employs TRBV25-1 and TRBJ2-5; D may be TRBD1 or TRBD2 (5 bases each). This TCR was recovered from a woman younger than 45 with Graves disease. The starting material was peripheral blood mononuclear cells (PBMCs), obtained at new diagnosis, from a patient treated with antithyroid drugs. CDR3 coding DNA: TGTGCCAGCAGTGAAATGGCCGGGACCCTACAAGAGACCCAGTACTTC. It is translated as CASSEMAGTLQETQYF. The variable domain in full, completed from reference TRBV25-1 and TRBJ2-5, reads EADIYQTPRYLVIGTGKKITLECSQTMGHDKMYWYQQDPGMELHLIHYSYGVNSTEKGDLSSESTVSRIRTEHFPLTLESARPSHTSQYLCASSEMAGTLQETQYFGPGTRLLVL.